Each of the 22 T cell receptor beta chains below was sequenced from the same sample in a study of T cells in Graves' hyperthyroidism and ophthalmopathy. From RNA transcripts, TCR beta CDR3 regions were amplified. A first-round RT-PCR of the TCR CDR3 used the HTBI primer set. One entry per CDR3 protein results from TCRdb running MiXCR on the multiplex PCR reads. The sample comprises about 600,000 distinct CDR3 sequences, around 15% of which are singletons, and around 3.5% rests with the top ten. Material: blood. These receptors were collected from a woman between 40 and 50 years old with Graves' ophthalmopathy.

The chain joins TRBV15 to TRBJ2-3; D gene ambiguous. The CDR3 has 13 residues. V was shortened by 0 bases and J by 6 bases, with 7 bases between the two germline ends. CDR1 and CDR2 from the germline V gene are LNHNV and YYDKDF (reference sequence). The CDR3: CATSRDLSDTQYF. The DNA for the CDR3 is TGTGCCACCAGCAGAGATCTCTCGGATACGCAGTATTTT.

Details on this clonotype: A much larger clone is a single base away; this may be a read error. The rearrangement uses TRBV11-1 and TRBJ2-1; 13 positions match TRBD2. The J segment lost 8 bases and the V segment lost 8 bases, leaving 3 bases of the junction unmatched. The CDR3 length is 13 residues. Germline V gene sequence: CDR1 SGHAT, CDR2 FQDESV (reference sequence). The CDR3 here is CASWTSGGYEQFF. The CDR3 DNA reads as TGTGCCAGCTGGACTAGCGGGGGATATGAGCAGTTCTTC.

There are many counts of this clonotype. This chain uses TRBV30 with TRBJ2-5; D gene uncertain. V lost 1 base and J lost 1, with 4 bases in between. Germline CDR1 is GTSNPN and CDR2 is SVGIG (reference sequence). This CDR3 spans 12 amino acids. The CDR3 region is CAWSDLQETQYF. The CDR3 DNA reads as TGTGCCTGGAGTGACCTCCAAGAGACCCAGTACTTC.

This clonotype was recorded many times. This chain uses TRBV7-2 with TRBJ1-2, with D hard to call. Trimming left V 5 bases short and J 8 bases short, with 21 bases between. CDR3 length: 15 amino acids. Germline-derived CDR1 and CDR2 are SGHTA and FQGNSA. The CDR3 protein is CASSPSAGSAGGYTF. CDR3 nucleotides: TGTGCCAGCAGCCCGAGTGCGGGCTCGGCTGGCGGCTACACCTTC. Looking up the rest from reference TRBV7-2 and TRBJ1-2 gives the full variable domain: GAGVSQSPSNKVTEKGKDVELRCDPISGHTALYWYRQSLGQGLEFLIYFQGNSAPDKSGLPSDRFSAERTGGSVSTLTIQRTQQEDSAVYLCASSPSAGSAGGYTFGSGTRLTVV.

This clonotype came up many times. This rearrangement joins TRBV20-1 to TRBJ2-7; TRBD2 agrees at 10 bases. This CDR3 comprises 15 residues. Germline lookup yields CDR1 DFQATT and CDR2 SNEGSKA (reference sequence). Germline trimming cut 2 bases from V and 0 bases from J; bases unmatched to any gene: 4. The CDR3 loop is CSARSLAGDSYEQYF. CDR3 in DNA: TGCAGTGCTAGATCCCTAGCGGGGGACTCCTACGAGCAGTACTTC.

This clonotype was detected many times. CDR3 loop: CSAGIAAFGEQFF. In DNA, the CDR3 is TGCAGTGCTGGAATAGCGGCATTCGGTGAGCAGTTCTTC. The gene calls are TRBV20-1 and TRBJ2-1; the D gene is possibly TRBD2 (6 bases). From germline, CDR1 is DFQATT and CDR2 SNEGSKA (reference sequence). The CDR3 runs to 13 residues. Trimming removed 5 bases at V and 9 bases at J, with 17 bases between.

The V call is TRBV6-1, the J call TRBJ1-3; 10 bases are a match to TRBD1. Looked up from germline, CDR1 is MNHNS and CDR2 is SASEGT. The CDR3 is 14 amino acids. V gave up 5 bases and J gave up 6 bases; unmatched junction bases: 4. DNA for the CDR3: TGTGCCAGCAGTCCTGGGACAGGGGTAAACACCATATATTTT. Encoded protein: CASSPGTGVNTIYF.

Note on this clonotype: Being one base from a much bigger clone, this may be a read error. V gene TRBV6-2 or TRBV6-3 combines with J gene TRBJ2-1, with D perhaps matching TRBD1 (5 bases). Trimming removed 5 bases from V and 3 bases from J, with 14 bases in between. The CDR3 loop spans 15 amino acids. CDR1 and CDR2 (germline): MNHEY, SVGEGT. This CDR3 is CASSGGHVYYNEQFF. CDR3 sequence (DNA): TGTGCCAGCAGTGGTGGACACGTATACTACAATGAGCAGTTCTTC.

The V and J genes are TRBV25-1 and TRBJ2-3; 9 positions agree with TRBD2. This CDR3 region has 19 residues. The ends lost 0 bases at V and 4 bases at J; junction bases unmatched: 14. CDR1 is MGHDK and CDR2 is SYGVNS in the germline V gene. In DNA form, the CDR3 reads TGTGCCAGCAGTGAATATTTGAGAATAGCGGGAGTCCTCCCAGATACGCAGTATTTT. Its protein is CASSEYLRIAGVLPDTQYF.

This chain links TRBV19 with TRBJ2-1; TRBD2 agrees at 8 bases. J lost 9 bases, V lost 4 bases, and 14 bases had no gene match. Germline assignment: CDR1 LNHDA and CDR2 SQIVND (reference sequence). The CDR3 length is 16 residues. The CDR3 nucleotides are TGTGCCAGTAGTAGCCCGCCGGGAGGGGCTAAGAGTGAGCAGTTCTTC. This gives the protein CASSSPPGGAKSEQFF.

The chain carries TRBV28 and TRBJ2-7; D unresolved. Germline assignment: CDR1 MDHEN and CDR2 SYDVKM. The CDR3 has 12 residues. V lost 6 bases and J lost 0, with 6 bases in between. The CDR3 sequence: CASRGNSYEQYF. In DNA, the CDR3 is TGTGCCAGCAGAGGTAACTCCTACGAGCAGTACTTC. Full variable domain (outside the CDR3, taken from reference TRBV28 and TRBJ2-7): DVKVTQSSRYLVKRTGEKVFLECVQDMDHENMFWYRQDPGLGLRLIYFSYDVKMKEKGDIPEGYSVSREKKERFSLILESASTNQTSMYLCASRGNSYEQYFGPGTRLTVT.

The V and J genes are TRBV18 and TRBJ2-1, with D maybe TRBD1 (5 bases). V shed 5 bases and J shed 3 bases, with 11 bases lying between them. The CDR3 contains 14 residues. Germline lookup yields CDR1 KGHSH and CDR2 LQKENI. As DNA, the CDR3 is TGTGCCAGCTCATACGACAGATTCTACAATGAGCAGTTCTTC. Translating gives CASSYDRFYNEQFF.

This clonotype was counted ten times or more. CDR3 residues: CASSLLAGGREQYF. The CDR3 nucleotides read TGTGCCAGCAGCCTCCTAGCGGGAGGGCGGGAGCAGTACTTC. V gene TRBV28 combines with J gene TRBJ2-7; TRBD2 matches 12 bases. From germline, CDR1 is MDHEN and CDR2 SYDVKM. The CDR3 runs 14 residues. V trimming: 6 bases; J trimming: 7 bases; junction bases outside the gene matches: 7. Based on the CDR3 plus reference TRBV28 and TRBJ2-7, the full variable domain is DVKVTQSSRYLVKRTGEKVFLECVQDMDHENMFWYRQDPGLGLRLIYFSYDVKMKEKGDIPEGYSVSREKKERFSLILESASTNQTSMYLCASSLLAGGREQYFGPGTRLTVT.

This clonotype was seen ten or more times. The J gene is TRBJ1-1, the V gene TRBV3-1; tentative D call: TRBD1 (5 bases). V dropped 3 bases and J dropped 3 bases, with 11 bases sitting between them. Germline CDR1 LGHDT, CDR2 YNNKEL (reference sequence). This CDR3 contains 14 residues. DNA of the CDR3: TGTGCCAGCAGCCATAGTTGGGGGGACACTGAAGCTTTCTTT. It is translated as CASSHSWGDTEAFF.

There are many counts of this clonotype. This chain uses TRBV12-3 or TRBV12-4 with TRBJ2-1; 14 positions match TRBD2. The CDR3 consists of 15 residues. J was trimmed by 10 bases and V by 5 bases; bases with no gene match: 7. Written as DNA, the CDR3 is TGTGCCAGCAGTGCGACTAGCGGGAGGGCCTGGGAGCAGTTCTTC. This translates into CASSATSGRAWEQFF.

For this clonotype: A much larger clone differs from this one at a single base, so this may be a read error. The gene calls are TRBV5-1 and TRBJ2-1, with unresolved D. Germline V gene sequence: CDR1 SGHRS, CDR2 YFSETQ. The CDR3 extends over 14 amino acids. CDR3 sequence reads: CVSSPTPTLDEQFF. The CDR3 region has the DNA TGCGTCAGCAGCCCGACGCCGACTCTAGATGAGCAGTTCTTC.

This clonotype was seen a few times. CDR3 in DNA: TGCAGTGCTAGAGGCGCAGGGGGCTGGGAGACCCAGTACTTC. Translation gives CSARGAGGWETQYF. V is TRBV20-1 and J is TRBJ2-5; the match to TRBD1 covers 8 bases. Unmatched junction bases numbered 6, after V lost 1 base and J lost 5 bases. The CDR3 totals 14 residues. CDR1 and CDR2 (germline): DFQATT, SNEGSKA (reference sequence).

The sample holds many counts of this clonotype. The V gene is TRBV20-1, the J gene TRBJ1-1; weak D call: TRBD1 (6 bases). Between the trimmed V and J ends, which lost 6 bases and 2 bases, there was a span of 13 bases. CDR3 length: 13 amino acids. Germline V lookup: CDR1 DFQATT, CDR2 SNEGSKA (reference sequence). CDR3 amino acids: CSAPGVPNTEAFF. CDR3 bases: TGCAGTGCCCCAGGGGTCCCAAACACTGAAGCTTTCTTT.

The chain couples TRBV20-1 to TRBJ1-2, with TRBD1 identical over 7 bases. CDR3 size: 13 residues. Germline CDR1 reads DFQATT; CDR2 reads SNEGSKA (reference sequence). Trimming took 6 bases from V and 3 from J; bases not matched to a gene: 7. In DNA form, the CDR3 reads TGCAGTGCCATTCCCGACAGGGACTATGGCTACACCTTC. Translating it yields CSAIPDRDYGYTF.

This clonotype was seen ten or more times. The rearrangement uses TRBV9 and TRBJ2-5; a possible D gene is TRBD2 (6 bases). Between the trimmed V and J ends, which lost 4 bases and 4 bases, there was a span of 20 bases. Germline V CDR1 and CDR2: SGDLS, YYNGEE. The CDR3 sequence is 16 residues long. CDR3 region: CASSQSYASDGETQYF. As DNA, the CDR3 is TGTGCCAGCAGCCAATCGTACGCTAGCGATGGAGAGACCCAGTACTTC.

The chain is built from TRBV9 and TRBJ1-3; perhaps TRBD1 as D (5 bases). CDR1 is SGDLS and CDR2 is YYNGEE in the germline V gene. Trimming pared 6 bases from V and 1 base from J, leaving 17 bases between. The CDR3 sequence is 16 residues long. CDR3 sequence: CASKGGGTESGNTIYF. The DNA of the CDR3 is TGTGCCAGCAAAGGTGGGGGGACTGAGTCTGGAAACACCATATATTTT.

The table lists this clonotype with many counts. The rearrangement uses TRBV30 and TRBJ2-2; D is unresolved. Germline CDR1 reads GTSNPN; CDR2 reads SVGIG (reference sequence). The CDR3 has 15 residues. The V gene lost 2 bases and the J gene lost 5 bases, with 15 bases spanning the gap. The CDR3 nucleotides read TGTGCCTGGAGTAACTACGGATTACAAACCGGGGAGCTGTTTTTT. Protein product: CAWSNYGLQTGELFF.